This T cell receptor (beta chain) was retrieved from a study of T cell repertoires in cytomegalovirus infection. Germline CDR1 SQVTM, CDR2 ANQGSEA. CDR3 length: 11 amino acids. This clonotype was found many times. TCRdb reprocessed the reads via MiXCR and lists one record per CDR3 protein. The data show under 200,000 distinct CDR3 sequences, about a tenth seen once. Sequencing used PBMCs. The receptor was derived from a human donor in good health (CMV status not recorded). Some clones in this sample may be carry-over from other donors' samples. The chain joins TRBV29-1 to TRBJ2-5; 7 nucleotides match TRBD2. The CDR3 region has the DNA TGCATGGGCGGGAGCCGGGGGGCCCAGTACTTC. This translates into CMGGSRGAQYF.